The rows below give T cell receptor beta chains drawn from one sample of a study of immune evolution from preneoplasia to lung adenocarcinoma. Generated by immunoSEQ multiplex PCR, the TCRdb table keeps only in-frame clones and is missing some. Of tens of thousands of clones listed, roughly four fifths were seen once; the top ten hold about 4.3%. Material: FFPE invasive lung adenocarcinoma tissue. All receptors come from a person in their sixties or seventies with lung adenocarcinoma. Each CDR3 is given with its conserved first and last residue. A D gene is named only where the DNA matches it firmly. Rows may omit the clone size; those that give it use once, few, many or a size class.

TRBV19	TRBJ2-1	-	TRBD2	TGTGCCAGTAGCGCAAGCGGGGACTCCTACAATGAGCAGTTCTTC	CASSASGDSYNEQFF
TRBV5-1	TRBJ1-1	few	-	TGCGCCAGCAGCCCGGGGGGCGGATTGGCGAACACTGAAGCTTTCTTT	CASSPGGGLANTEAFF
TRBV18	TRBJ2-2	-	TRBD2	TGTGCCAGCTCACCCGAATTGGGACTAGCGGGAGGTCGCGCGAACACCGGGGAGCTGTTTTTT	CASSPELGLAGGRANTGELFF
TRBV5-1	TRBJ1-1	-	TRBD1	TGCGCCAGCAGAGATACCGGGACAGGGAAGGGGGGCACTGAAGCTTTCTTT	CASRDTGTGKGGTEAFF
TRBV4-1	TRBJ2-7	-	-	TGCGCCAGCAGCCAAGGTGGGAACTCCTACGAGCAGTACTTC	CASSQGGNSYEQYF
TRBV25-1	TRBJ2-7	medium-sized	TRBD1	TGTGCCAGCCTAAAGACAGGGGCCTACGAGCAGTACTTC	CASLKTGAYEQYF
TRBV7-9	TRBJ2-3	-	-	TGTGCCAGCAGCCCGTTCAGGGCGGCTAGCACAGATACGCAGTATTTT	CASSPFRAASTDTQYF
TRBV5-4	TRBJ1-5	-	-	TGTGCCAGCAGCTTGGACGGGGGCCGCATTGGAGCCCAGCATTTT	CASSLDGGRIGAQHF
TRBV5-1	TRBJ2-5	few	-	TGCGCCAGCAGCTTGGACCGGGAGACCCAGTACTTC	CASSLDRETQYF
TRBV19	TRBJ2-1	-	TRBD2	TGTGCCAGTAGTATTGTCAGTGGCAATATAGCGGGAAGCTACAATGAGCAGTTCTTC	CASSIVSGNIAGSYNEQFF
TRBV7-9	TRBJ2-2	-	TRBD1	TGTGCCAGCAGCTTCAGCGGACAGGGTGAGCTGTTTTTT	CASSFSGQGELFF
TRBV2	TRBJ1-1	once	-	TGTGCCAGCAGTATTACAACACGAATTGAAGCTTTCTTT	CASSITTRIEAFF
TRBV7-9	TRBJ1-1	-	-	TGTGCCAGCAGCTTAGCAAAGGGCAGTAGGACTGAAGCTTTCTTT	CASSLAKGSRTEAFF
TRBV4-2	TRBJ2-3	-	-	TGTGCCAGCAGCCAAGAAGGGGTTGTGGGAGGTAGCACAGATACGCAGTATTTT	CASSQEGVVGGSTDTQYF
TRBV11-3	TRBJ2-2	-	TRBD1	TGTGCCAGCAGCTTAGCAGGGACAGAAAGAAACGGAGAGCTGTTTTTT	CASSLAGTERNGELFF
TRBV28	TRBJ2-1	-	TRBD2	TGTGCCAGCGGACTCGCCTCGGGACTAGCGCGACACAATGAGCAGTTCTTC	CASGLASGLARHNEQFF
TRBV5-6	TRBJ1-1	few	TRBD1	TGTGCCAGCAGCTGGGACAGGGGGTTGGTGAACACTGAAGCTTTCTTT	CASSWDRGLVNTEAFF